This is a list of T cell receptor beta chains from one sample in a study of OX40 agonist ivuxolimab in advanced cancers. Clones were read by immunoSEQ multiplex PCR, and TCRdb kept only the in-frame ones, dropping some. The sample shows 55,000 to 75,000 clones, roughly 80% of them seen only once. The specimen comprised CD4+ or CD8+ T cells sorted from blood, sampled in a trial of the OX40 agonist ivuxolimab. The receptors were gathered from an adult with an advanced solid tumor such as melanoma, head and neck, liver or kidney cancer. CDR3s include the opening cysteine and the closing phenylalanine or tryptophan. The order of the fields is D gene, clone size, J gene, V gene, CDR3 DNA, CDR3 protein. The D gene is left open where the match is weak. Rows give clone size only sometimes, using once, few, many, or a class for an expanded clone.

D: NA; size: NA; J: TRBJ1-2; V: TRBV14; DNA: TGTGCCAGCAGCCAAGATACGGATAGTGGCTACACCTTC; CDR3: CASSQDTDSGYTF
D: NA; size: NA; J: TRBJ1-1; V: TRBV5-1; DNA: TGCGCCAGCAGCTGGGCGGGCCAAGGTACTGAAGCTTTCTTT; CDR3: CASSWAGQGTEAFF
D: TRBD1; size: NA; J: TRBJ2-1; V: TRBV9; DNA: TGTGCCAGCAGCTTCGACCGGACAGGCAGTGGGCAGTTCTTC; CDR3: CASSFDRTGSGQFF
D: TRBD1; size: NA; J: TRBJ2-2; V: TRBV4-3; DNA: TGCGCCAGCAGATCCGGGACAGGGTACACCGGGGAGCTGTTTTTT; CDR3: CASRSGTGYTGELFF
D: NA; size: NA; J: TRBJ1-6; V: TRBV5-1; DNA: TGCGCCAGCAGCTTGGAGGGGGGCTCCTATAATTCACCCCTCCACTTT; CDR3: CASSLEGGSYNSPLHF
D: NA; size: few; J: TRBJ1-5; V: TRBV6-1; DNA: TGTGCCAGCAGTGAAGTAGGGATTAGCAATCAGCCCCAGCATTTT; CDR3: CASSEVGISNQPQHF
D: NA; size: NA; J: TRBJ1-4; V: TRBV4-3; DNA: TGCGCCAGCAGCCCCCGTCACCGAGAAGAAAAACTGTTTTTT; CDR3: CASSPRHREEKLFF
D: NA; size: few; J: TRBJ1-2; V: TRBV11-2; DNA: TGTGCCAGCAGCCTCGGATTTAACTATGGCTACACCTTC; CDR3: CASSLGFNYGYTF
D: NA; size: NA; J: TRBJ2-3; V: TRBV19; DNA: TGTGCCAGTAGTATAGATGGAGGGACCTACACAGATACGCAGTATTTT; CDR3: CASSIDGGTYTDTQYF
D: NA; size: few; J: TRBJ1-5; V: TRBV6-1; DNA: TGTGCCAGCAGTGATGAACAGGGTTCTCAAATGGGCAATCAGCCCCAGCATTTT; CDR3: CASSDEQGSQMGNQPQHF
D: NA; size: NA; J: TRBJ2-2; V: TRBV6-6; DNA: TGTGCCAGCAGTTACGCCGGGGAGCTGTTTTTT; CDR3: CASSYAGELFF
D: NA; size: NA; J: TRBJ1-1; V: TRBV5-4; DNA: TGTGCCAGCAAAAGGGGCGGACCGACGGTGAACACTGAAGCTTTCTTT; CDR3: CASKRGGPTVNTEAFF
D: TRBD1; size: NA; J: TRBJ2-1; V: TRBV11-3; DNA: TGTGCCAGTGGGACAGGGGGCTCCTACAATGAGCAGTTCTTC; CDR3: CASGTGGSYNEQFF
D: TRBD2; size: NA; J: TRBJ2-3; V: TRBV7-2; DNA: TGTGCCAGCAGCCAGGGGACTAGCGGGAGTCGGAGCACAGATACGCAGTATTTT; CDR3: CASSQGTSGSRSTDTQYF
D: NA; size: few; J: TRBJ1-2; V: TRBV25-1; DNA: TGTGCCAGCAGTGATGCAGGGGTCTACGGGGATGGCTACACCTTC; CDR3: CASSDAGVYGDGYTF
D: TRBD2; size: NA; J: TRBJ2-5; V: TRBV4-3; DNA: TGCGCCAGCAGCCCCACCTACAGCGGGAGGGCGGGAGAGCAGTACTTC; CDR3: CASSPTYSGRAGEQYF